What follows are 30 T cell receptor beta chains derived from one specimen sequenced in a study of CD8+CD57+ T cells in acquired aplastic anemia. Genomic DNA was employed as the template in profiling TCR beta VDJ and CDR3. TCRdb analysed the reads with MiXCR anew, one entry per CDR3 protein. The data contain 100,000 to 150,000 distinct CDR3 sequences, about half of them singletons. Sequencing was carried out using sorted CD4+, CD8+, or CD8+CD57+ T cells (not recorded which) from PBMCs. The receptor source for this set is a human donor in good health, serving as a control.

V and J are TRBV12-3 or TRBV12-4 and TRBJ2-7; D remains unclear. The CDR3 extends over 11 amino acids. V lost 2 bases to trimming and J lost 5 bases, with 4 bases between them. The CDR3 reads CASSLRDEQYF. The CDR3 bases are TGTGCCAGCAGTTTAAGAGACGAGCAGTACTTC.

V is TRBV20-1 and J is TRBJ1-5, with D maybe TRBD1 (6 bases). Germline assignment: CDR1 DFQATT and CDR2 SNEGSKA (reference sequence). The germline V and J ends were trimmed by 1 base and 7 bases, with 11 bases remaining between them. CDR3 length equals 13 residues. The CDR3 is CSARGVGGQPQHF. The CDR3 nucleotides read TGCAGTGCTAGAGGGGTAGGGGGACAGCCCCAGCATTTT.

This clonotype has just a few counts. This chain joins TRBV25-1 and TRBJ1-6; tentatively, D is TRBD1 (5 bases). Trimming removed 3 bases from V and 5 bases from J, with 8 bases in between. CDR3 length equals 14 residues. Germline CDR1 and CDR2: MGHDK and SYGVNS. In DNA form, the CDR3 reads TGTGCCAGCAGTGACCAGGGCGATAATTCACCCCTCCACTTT. This codes for CASSDQGDNSPLHF.

The sample holds many counts of this clonotype. The J gene is TRBJ1-3, the V gene TRBV3-1; D may be TRBD1 (5 bases). The germline V gene has CDR1 LGHDT and CDR2 YNNKEL (reference sequence). CDR3 length: 15 amino acids. V was trimmed by 1 base and J by 2 bases, leaving 9 bases between them. The CDR3 reads CASSQGAGPGNTIYF. The CDR3 DNA follows: TGTGCCAGCAGCCAAGGAGCAGGGCCTGGAAACACCATATATTTT.

This clonotype has just one count. Here the CDR3 DNA reads TGTGCCAGCCGAGAGGGCGGTTACGAGCAGTACTTC. Protein product: CASREGGYEQYF. The gene calls are TRBV2 and TRBJ2-7, with D maybe TRBD2 (5 bases). Trimming left V 8 bases short and J 4 bases short, with 12 bases between. This CDR3 region has 12 residues. The germline CDR1 and CDR2 sequences are SNHLY and FYNNEI.

This clonotype was recorded a few times. The gene calls are TRBV30 and TRBJ1-1; 7 nucleotides match TRBD1. CDR1 is GTSNPN, CDR2 SVGIG, per germline (reference sequence). The CDR3 consists of 15 residues. After removal of 3 bases from V and 2 bases from J, the junction contained 9 bases not matched to a gene. CDR3 bases: TGTGCCTGGAGGGAGACGACAGGGCACAACACTGAAGCTTTCTTT. This translates into CAWRETTGHNTEAFF.

Ten or more counts support this clonotype. This chain links TRBV6-5 with TRBJ1-1; tentatively, D is TRBD1 (5 bases). CDR1 and CDR2 (germline): MNHEY, SVGAGI. This CDR3 has 13 residues. V was cut by 2 bases and J by 7 bases, with 11 bases left in between. The CDR3 DNA follows: TGTGCCAGCAGTTACCCCGGACACCTTGAAGCTTTCTTT. Translating it yields CASSYPGHLEAFF.

Only one count was recorded for this clonotype. This chain connects TRBV24-1 to TRBJ2-5; 10 positions match TRBD2. The CDR3 runs 15 residues. The germline V gene encodes CDR1 KGHDR and CDR2 SFDVKD. J gave up 5 bases and V 3 bases, and 5 bases lay outside the gene matches. The CDR3 DNA is TGTGCCACCAGTGATCCCACTAGCGGGGCGGAGACCCAGTACTTC. This codes for CATSDPTSGAETQYF.

The V call is TRBV15, the J call TRBJ2-1; a weak D match, TRBD1 (5 bases). Trimming removed 3 bases at V and 1 base at J, with 13 bases between. Germline values: CDR1 LNHNV, CDR2 YYDKDF (reference sequence). The CDR3 runs to 16 residues. CDR3: CATSSLAAGSYNEQFF. CDR3 nucleotide sequence: TGTGCCACCAGCAGCTTGGCGGCAGGGTCCTACAATGAGCAGTTCTTC.

This clonotype came up many times. This chain links TRBV19 with TRBJ2-5; TRBD2 matches 7 bases. CDR1 and CDR2 from the germline V gene are LNHDA and SQIVND (reference sequence). The CDR3 is 13 residues long. The V gene end was trimmed by 8 bases and the J gene end by 4 bases; junction bases not matched to a gene: 7. The CDR3 sequence: CASRPTGGETQYF. CDR3 bases: TGTGCCAGTCGTCCGACGGGGGGAGAGACCCAGTACTTC.

This clonotype was observed many times. The chain is built from TRBV10-2 and TRBJ1-2, with D uncertain. The germline V and J ends were trimmed by 8 bases and 2 bases, with 15 bases remaining between them. CDR1 and CDR2 from the germline V gene are WSHSY and SAAADI. This CDR3 is 14 amino acids long. CDR3 in DNA: TGCGCCAGCCGACGAGGGCAGCAAAACTATGGCTACACCTTC. Amino acids: CASRRGQQNYGYTF.

The table lists this clonotype with many counts. The chain couples TRBV12-3 or TRBV12-4 to TRBJ2-1; D unresolved. The V and J ends lost 2 bases and 7 bases respectively, with 9 bases between them. There are 13 residues in the CDR3. The chain's CDR3 is CASSLNRWNEQFF. The CDR3 DNA follows: TGTGCCAGCAGTTTAAATCGGTGGAATGAGCAGTTCTTC.

This clonotype was detected once. This sequence joins TRBV12-3 or TRBV12-4 and TRBJ2-1, with D possibly called TRBD1 or TRBD2 (6 bases each). CDR3 size: 14 residues. Trimming took off 6 bases at V and 9 bases at J, with 18 bases between the two ends. DNA of the CDR3: TGTGCCAGCAGGGCCCCTGGGGGGCGAGGTGAGCAGTTCTTC. This codes for CASRAPGGRGEQFF.

This clonotype was seen many times. V usage is TRBV20-1 and J usage is TRBJ2-7, with D hard to call. CDR1 is DFQATT, CDR2 SNEGSKA, per germline (reference sequence). V was cut by 2 bases and J by 0 bases, with 8 bases left in between. The CDR3 sequence is 13 residues long. The CDR3 here is CSARKVGSYEQYF. The CDR3 DNA reads TGCAGTGCTAGAAAAGTGGGCTCCTACGAGCAGTACTTC.

The genes are TRBV11-1 and TRBJ2-7; perhaps TRBD1 as D (7 bases). This CDR3 has 16 residues. The ends were cut back, 2 bases at V and 3 bases at J, with 17 bases in the middle. Per germline, CDR1 SGHAT and CDR2 FQDESV (reference sequence). The DNA for the CDR3 is TGTGCCAGCAGCTTATTCGGCGGGACAGACAACTACGAGCAGTACTTC. This translates into CASSLFGGTDNYEQYF.

This clonotype was recorded many times. This rearrangement joins TRBV5-1 to TRBJ1-1; TRBD1 is a possible D gene (5 bases). Germline V lookup: CDR1 SGHRS, CDR2 YFSETQ. V lost 3 bases to trimming and J lost 0 bases, with 9 bases between them. CDR3 length equals 14 residues. The CDR3 sequence: CASSSTGLNTEAFF. CDR3 coding DNA: TGCGCCAGCAGCTCTACAGGATTGAACACTGAAGCTTTCTTT.

On this clonotype itself: A read error may be the cause here, since a much bigger clone is one base away. The chain's CDR3 is CASRRAGGANTEALF. CDR3 in DNA: TGTGCCAGCAGGAGGGCAGGGGGGGCGAACACTGAAGCTCTCTTT. The chain couples TRBV7-9 to TRBJ1-1, with TRBD1 matching over 7 bases. Germline V lookup: CDR1 SEHNR, CDR2 FQNEAQ (reference sequence). This CDR3 has 15 residues.

In its sample, this clonotype was seen many times. This chain uses TRBV7-9 with TRBJ2-5; no definite D call. The CDR3 is 14 residues long. Germline V gives CDR1 SEHNR, CDR2 FQNEAQ (reference sequence). The V end lost 7 bases, the J end lost 1 base, and 13 bases lay between the germline ends. The CDR3 is CASTAGRSQETQYF. CDR3 nucleotide sequence: TGTGCCAGCACCGCCGGACGGTCCCAAGAGACCCAGTACTTC.

This clonotype showed up many times. This chain uses TRBV18 with TRBJ2-7; the D is unclear. The V and J ends lost 4 bases and 2 bases respectively, with 9 bases between them. The CDR3 is made up of 13 amino acids. Germline values: CDR1 KGHSH, CDR2 LQKENI. The CDR3 DNA sequence: TGTGCCAGCTCACTGTCGGATACCTACGAGCAGTACTTC. Its translation: CASSLSDTYEQYF. The full variable domain, rest sourced from reference TRBV18 and TRBJ2-7, is NAGVMQNPRHLVRRRGQEARLRCSPMKGHSHVYWYRQLPEEGLKFMVYLQKENIIDESGMPKERFSAEFPKEGPSILRIQQVVRGDSAAYFCASSLSDTYEQYFGPGTRLTVT.

This clonotype came up many times. This rearrangement joins TRBV19 to TRBJ1-5, with D unclear. Germline V gene lookup returns CDR1 LNHDA and CDR2 SQIVND (reference sequence). Trimming pared 3 bases from V and 1 base from J, leaving 10 bases between. This CDR3 is built from 15 residues. The CDR3 sequence: CASSIALTSNQPQHF. DNA of the CDR3: TGTGCCAGTAGTATCGCCCTGACAAGCAATCAGCCCCAGCATTTT. The full variable domain, in which reference TRBV19 and TRBJ1-5 provide the parts outside the CDR3, is DGGITQSPKYLFRKEGQNVTLSCEQNLNHDAMYWYRQDPGQGLRLIYYSQIVNDFQKGDIAEGYSVSREKKESFPLTVTSAQKNPTAFYLCASSIALTSNQPQHFGDGTRLSIL.

CDR3 sequence: CATKWLAGDTGELFF. For the CDR3, the DNA is TGTGCCACCAAGTGGCTAGCGGGCGACACCGGGGAGCTGTTTTTT. The gene calls are TRBV15 and TRBJ2-2, with 8 nucleotides matching TRBD2. Losses at the gene ends were 7 bases for V and 3 bases for J; bases not matched to a gene: 7. CDR1 is LNHNV and CDR2 is YYDKDF in the germline V gene (reference sequence). The CDR3 loop spans 15 amino acids.

V is TRBV6-1 and J is TRBJ2-5, with 9 bases aligning to TRBD1. This CDR3 is built from 14 residues. In germline, CDR1 is MNHNS, CDR2 SASEGT. After removal of 6 bases from V and 5 bases from J, the junction contained 7 bases not matched to a gene. The DNA of the CDR3 is TGTGCCAGCAGACCGGGACAGGGAAGGGAGACCCAGTACTTC. Encoded protein: CASRPGQGRETQYF.

In regard to this clonotype: Mismatch with germline at one junction end may stem from a read error. J is TRBJ1-2 and V is TRBV10-3, with 7 bases fitting TRBD1. Looked up from germline, CDR1 is ENHRY and CDR2 is SYGVKD. This CDR3 comprises 14 residues. The CDR3 sequence is CASTATGVNYGYTF. The CDR3 region has the DNA TGCGCCAGCACCGCCACAGGGGTCAACTATGGCTACACCTTC.

This chain uses TRBV20-1 with TRBJ2-1, with D possibly matching TRBD2 (6 bases). The germline CDR1 and CDR2 sequences are DFQATT and SNEGSKA (reference sequence). This CDR3 has 13 residues. Trimming stripped 1 base from V and 2 bases from J, with 6 bases between. In DNA, the CDR3 is TGCAGTGCTAGAGGGGGGGCCTACAATGAGCAGTTCTTC. This codes for CSARGGAYNEQFF.

The rearrangement joins TRBV7-3 to TRBJ2-3; D possibly corresponds to TRBD1 (6 bases). This CDR3 comprises 16 residues. Germline CDR1 reads SGHTA; CDR2 reads FQGTGA. Trimming shortened V by 4 bases and J by 1 base, and 15 bases separated the two germline ends. CDR3 residues: CASSYLQGSGTDTQYF. CDR3 sequence (DNA): TGTGCCAGCAGCTATCTACAGGGATCCGGCACAGATACGCAGTATTTT.

This rearrangement joins TRBV20-1 to TRBJ2-1; TRBD2 matches 14 bases. J was trimmed by 10 bases and V by 3 bases; bases with no gene match: 8. The germline gives CDR1 DFQATT, CDR2 SNEGSKA (reference sequence). The CDR3 runs to 15 residues. The CDR3 DNA sequence: TGCAGTGCTAGCTCGACTAGCGGGAGGGCGGGAGAGCAGTTCTTC. The encoded protein is CSASSTSGRAGEQFF.

The J gene is TRBJ2-1, the V gene TRBV2, with 10 positions matching TRBD2. Germline V gene sequence: CDR1 SNHLY, CDR2 FYNNEI. With V trimmed by 6 bases and J by 4 bases, 12 bases remained unmatched. The CDR3 is 17 amino acids. CDR3 in amino acids: CASSDNSGGLLYNEQFF. CDR3 nucleotides: TGTGCCAGCAGCGATAATAGCGGGGGGCTATTATACAATGAGCAGTTCTTC.

The chain uses TRBV5-1 and TRBJ1-3; D unresolved. The V end lost 3 bases, the J end lost 0 bases, and 10 bases lay between the germline ends. The length of the CDR3 is 15 residues. Germline assignment: CDR1 SGHRS and CDR2 YFSETQ. CDR3 nucleotides: TGCGCCAGCAGCTGGGAAGGCCTCTCTGGAAACACCATATATTTT. This translates into CASSWEGLSGNTIYF.

This clonotype was picked up many times. The V call is TRBV5-1, the J call TRBJ1-6; D is unclear. Looked up from germline, CDR1 is SGHRS and CDR2 is YFSETQ. The CDR3 runs to 18 residues. Trimming pared 0 bases from V and 2 bases from J, leaving 15 bases between. CDR3 DNA sequence: TGCGCCAGCAGCTTGGCCTACGGCGGCGGGACCTATAATTCACCCCTCCACTTT. This gives the protein CASSLAYGGGTYNSPLHF.

This chain connects TRBV6-1 to TRBJ2-7, with TRBD1 matching over 7 bases. The ends lost 6 bases at V and 3 bases at J; junction bases unmatched: 5. Germline V gene lookup returns CDR1 MNHNS and CDR2 SASEGT. This CDR3 contains 13 residues. The CDR3 here is CASSEQGFYEQYF. Written as DNA, the CDR3 is TGTGCCAGCAGCGAACAGGGGTTCTACGAGCAGTACTTC.